Presented here are 32 T cell receptor beta chains from one specimen sequenced in a study of T cell repertoires in cytomegalovirus infection. Via MiXCR, TCRdb re-called the reads, giving one row per CDR3 protein. The table has over 150,000 distinct CDR3 sequences, about 18% seen once. Sample: CD8+ T cells from PBMCs. All receptors come from a human donor in good health (CMV status not recorded). Some clones in this sample may be carry-over from other donors' samples.

The V and J genes are TRBV7-8 and TRBJ1-1, with D possibly TRBD1 on 5 matching bases. Trimming took off 0 bases at V and 0 bases at J, with 11 bases between the two ends. The length of the CDR3 is 16 residues. CDR1 and CDR2 (germline): SGHVS, FQNEAQ. CDR3 sequence (DNA): TGTGCCAGCAGCTTAGCCTCTCGGGGGATGAACACTGAAGCTTTCTTT. Translating it yields CASSLASRGMNTEAFF.

V usage is TRBV7-2 and J usage is TRBJ1-4; D call uncertain. The CDR3 spans 14 residues. V shed 4 bases and J shed 3 bases, with 9 bases lying between them. Germline V CDR1 and CDR2: SGHTA, FQGNSA. For the CDR3, the DNA is TGTGCCAGCAGCTCCGGGATCCCTAATGAAAAACTGTTTTTT. Translating gives CASSSGIPNEKLFF.

This clonotype was counted only a few times. This chain connects TRBV10-3 to TRBJ1-1; 10 bases are shared with TRBD1. V gave up 6 bases and J gave up 3 bases; unmatched junction bases: 4. The CDR3 length is 14 residues. Germline V gene sequence: CDR1 ENHRY, CDR2 SYGVKD. CDR3 nucleotide sequence: TGTGCCATCAGGGCGGGACAGGGGTACACTGAAGCTTTCTTT. Encoded protein: CAIRAGQGYTEAFF.

CDR3 protein: CASSFRLNSLYEQYF. In DNA form, the CDR3 reads TGTGCCAGCAGTTTTCGGCTAAACAGCCTCTACGAGCAGTACTTC. The chain couples TRBV28 to TRBJ2-7; D not certain. This CDR3 contains 15 residues. Germline V gene lookup returns CDR1 MDHEN and CDR2 SYDVKM. Trimming removed 3 bases from V and 3 bases from J, with 15 bases in between.

This clonotype was seen only a few times. V is TRBV12-3 or TRBV12-4 and J is TRBJ2-2; no clear D. V lost 5 bases and J lost 7, with 8 bases in between. The length of the CDR3 is 12 residues. The CDR3 sequence is CASSVQVGELFF. CDR3 nucleotide sequence: TGTGCCAGCAGTGTACAAGTCGGGGAGCTGTTTTTT.

The CDR3 region has the DNA TGTGCCAGCAGTTTACCAGGGCCAAACGAGCAGTACTTC. Residues: CASSLPGPNEQYF. The chain recombines TRBV28 with TRBJ2-7; perhaps TRBD1 as D (5 bases). Per the germline V gene, CDR1 is MDHEN and CDR2 is SYDVKM. This CDR3 is built from 13 residues. The V gene lost 2 bases and the J gene lost 5 bases, with 10 bases spanning the gap.

A few counts support this clonotype. The chain links TRBV7-9 to TRBJ2-7, with TRBD2 identical over 16 bases. Germline CDR1 and CDR2: SEHNR and FQNEAQ (reference sequence). This CDR3 has 16 residues. V dropped 8 bases and J dropped 1; count of bases not matched to a gene: 5. CDR3 in DNA: TGTGCCAGCCTGGGACTAGCGGGGGGGCGATCCTACGAGCAGTACTTC. Its protein is CASLGLAGGRSYEQYF.

The V gene is TRBV5-5, the J gene TRBJ1-1, with D possibly being TRBD1 (5 bases). Trimming removed 3 bases at V and 4 bases at J, with 10 bases between. This CDR3 comprises 13 residues. CDR1 SGHKS and CDR2 YYEKEE come from the germline V gene (reference sequence). As DNA, the CDR3 is TGTGCCAGCAGCTCGTTTGGGGGCACTGAAGCTTTCTTT. Translating gives CASSSFGGTEAFF.

This clonotype was observed a handful of times. The chain uses TRBV11-2 and TRBJ2-2; D not resolved. This CDR3 contains 14 residues. Germline lookup yields CDR1 SGHAT and CDR2 FQNNGV. V shed 7 bases and J shed 2 bases, with 11 bases lying between them. The CDR3 DNA is TGTGCCAGCATACAGATCCCCAACACCGGGGAGCTGTTTTTT. Translation gives CASIQIPNTGELFF.

Only a few counts were recorded for this clonotype. The rearrangement links TRBV6-1 to TRBJ2-1; 8 bases fit TRBD2. This CDR3 comprises 13 residues. Germline V gene sequence: CDR1 MNHNS, CDR2 SASEGT. After removal of 7 bases from V and 9 bases from J, the junction contained 8 bases not matched to a gene. Here the CDR3 reads CASTSGGLSEQFF. As DNA, the CDR3 is TGTGCCAGCACCAGCGGGGGCCTCTCTGAGCAGTTCTTC.

The chain couples TRBV7-7 to TRBJ2-1; 12 nucleotides align to TRBD1. The V and J ends lost 6 bases and 7 bases, in that order; junction bases with no gene match: 13. This CDR3 region has 17 residues. Germline loops: CDR1 SSHAT, CDR2 FNYEAQ (reference sequence). In DNA, the CDR3 is TGTGCCAGCAGTATTAGGTCCGGGACAGGGGGCAAAAATGAGCAGTTCTTC. Amino acid sequence: CASSIRSGTGGKNEQFF.

This chain uses TRBV5-4 with TRBJ2-1; 7 bases are shared with TRBD1. The CDR3 extends over 14 amino acids. Germline trimming cut 4 bases from V and 11 bases from J; bases unmatched to any gene: 12. Germline V gives CDR1 SGHNT, CDR2 YYREEE (reference sequence). CDR3 in amino acids: CASSIPGQTSQQFF. As DNA, the CDR3 is TGTGCCAGCAGCATACCGGGACAGACAAGTCAGCAGTTCTTC.

There are a few counts of this clonotype. The J gene is TRBJ2-1, the V gene TRBV7-9; D gene uncertain. With 3 bases removed from V and 10 bases from J, the gap between germline ends came to 10 bases. Per the germline V gene, CDR1 is SEHNR and CDR2 is FQNEAQ (reference sequence). The CDR3 is 12 amino acids. The CDR3 DNA is TGTGCCAGCAGCTTGACGGTGGCCGAGCAGTTCTTC. Translating it yields CASSLTVAEQFF. The full variable domain, with the rest looked up from reference TRBV7-9 and TRBJ2-1, is DTGVSQNPRHKITKRGQNVTFRCDPISEHNRLYWYRQTLGQGPEFLTYFQNEAQLEKSRLLSDRFSAERPKGSFSTLEIQRTEQGDSAMYLCASSLTVAEQFFGPGTRLTVL.

DNA of the CDR3: TGTGCCAGCAGCCCCCGCCCAGGGAGTGGGACTGAAGCTTTCTTT. This codes for CASSPRPGSGTEAFF. The chain couples TRBV7-8 to TRBJ1-1, with a possible D match to TRBD1 (5 bases). This CDR3 is built from 15 residues. Trimming removed 5 bases from V and 5 bases from J, with 18 bases in between. The germline CDR1 and CDR2 sequences are SGHVS and FQNEAQ. The variable domain in full, completed from reference TRBV7-8 and TRBJ1-1, reads GAGVSQSPRYKVAKRGQDVALRCDPISGHVSLFWYQQALGQGPEFLTYFQNEAQLDKSGLPSDRFFAERPEGSVSTLKIQRTQQEDSAVYLCASSPRPGSGTEAFFGQGTRLTVV.

This clonotype was detected only a few times. The chain recombines TRBV6-5 with TRBJ2-7; tentatively, D is TRBD1 (6 bases). Germline CDR1 and CDR2: MNHEY and SVGAGI. The length of the CDR3 is 17 residues. The V end was cut by 1 base, the J end by 3 bases, with 19 bases between. The CDR3 is CASSYYRRTSDSYEQYF. CDR3 coding DNA: TGTGCCAGCAGTTACTACCGGAGGACCTCGGACAGCTACGAGCAGTACTTC.

The chain combines TRBV20-1 with TRBJ1-2; weak D call: TRBD1 (5 bases). Trimming removed 6 bases at V and 2 bases at J, with 19 bases between. This CDR3 has 15 residues. The V gene's germline CDR1 is DFQATT and CDR2 SNEGSKA (reference sequence). Here the CDR3 DNA reads TGCAGTGCACCGGCGGGCCGCGCAGGGAACTATGGCTACACCTTC. Translated, it gives CSAPAGRAGNYGYTF.

The table lists this clonotype with many counts. J is TRBJ1-1 and V is TRBV12-3 or TRBV12-4; D not resolved. The V and J ends lost 5 bases and 4 bases respectively, with 11 bases between them. The CDR3 consists of 13 residues. The chain's CDR3 is CASSPTEVTEAFF. The CDR3 DNA sequence: TGTGCCAGCAGTCCAACAGAGGTCACTGAAGCTTTCTTT.

V is TRBV7-2 and J is TRBJ2-7; the D gene is possibly TRBD1 (5 bases). The CDR3 is made up of 15 amino acids. Germline CDR1 SGHTA, CDR2 FQGNSA. Trimming stripped 2 bases from V and 0 bases from J, with 11 bases between. CDR3 sequence reads: CASSLRGSRSYEQYF. CDR3 in DNA: TGTGCCAGCAGCTTAAGGGGTTCTCGCTCCTACGAGCAGTACTTC. Filled out from reference TRBV7-2 and TRBJ2-7, the complete variable domain reads GAGVSQSPSNKVTEKGKDVELRCDPISGHTALYWYRQSLGQGLEFLIYFQGNSAPDKSGLPSDRFSAERTGGSVSTLTIQRTQQEDSAVYLCASSLRGSRSYEQYFGPGTRLTVT.

This chain uses TRBV7-6 with TRBJ2-6, with D tentatively TRBD1 or TRBD2 (6 bases each). The germline V gene has CDR1 SGHVS and CDR2 FNYEAQ. The CDR3 length is 17 residues. The ends were cut back, 8 bases at V and 2 bases at J, with 19 bases in the middle. The CDR3 here is CASGTQGHGTGANVLTF. The CDR3, as DNA: TGTGCCAGCGGGACTCAGGGGCATGGCACTGGGGCCAACGTCCTGACTTTC.

V is TRBV7-9 and J is TRBJ1-1, with 9 bases aligning to TRBD1. Germline CDR1 SEHNR, CDR2 FQNEAQ (reference sequence). This CDR3 spans 15 amino acids. V was clipped by 5 bases and J by 5 bases; unmatched bases: 9. CDR3 in amino acids: CASSPPTGGLTEAFF. In DNA form, the CDR3 reads TGTGCCAGCAGCCCCCCGACAGGGGGATTGACTGAAGCTTTCTTT.

This clonotype was detected only a few times. CDR3 residues: CASSPSLVPEGAEAFF. CDR3 coding DNA: TGCGCCAGCAGCCCCTCTCTTGTCCCGGAGGGAGCTGAAGCTTTCTTT. V usage is TRBV4-3 and J usage is TRBJ1-1; no clear D. V dropped 4 bases and J dropped 6 bases, with 21 bases sitting between them. This CDR3 spans 16 amino acids. Looked up from germline, CDR1 is LGHNA and CDR2 is YSLEER.

In its sample, this clonotype was seen a few times. The gene calls are TRBV29-1 and TRBJ1-2; D not certain. V lost 1 base and J lost 1, with 13 bases in between. CDR3 length equals 15 residues. Germline loops: CDR1 SQVTM, CDR2 ANQGSEA. CDR3 residues: CSVEAVSAHNYGYTF. The CDR3 region has the DNA TGCAGCGTTGAAGCGGTGTCAGCCCATAACTATGGCTACACCTTC.

V is TRBV9 and J is TRBJ2-5; D may correspond to TRBD1 or TRBD2 (6 bases each). CDR1 is SGDLS, CDR2 YYNGEE, per germline. Trimming removed 0 bases at V and 1 base at J, with 10 bases between. The CDR3 spans 15 residues. The CDR3 region is CASSVAGALQETQYF. CDR3 bases: TGTGCCAGCAGCGTAGCGGGGGCCCTCCAAGAGACCCAGTACTTC. Looking up the rest from reference TRBV9 and TRBJ2-5 gives the full variable domain: DSGVTQTPKHLITATGQRVTLRCSPRSGDLSVYWYQQSLDQGLQFLIQYYNGEERAKGNILERFSAQQFPDLHSELNLSSLELGDSALYFCASSVAGALQETQYFGPGTRLLVL.

Only a few counts were recorded for this clonotype. This sequence joins TRBV28 and TRBJ1-3; tentatively, D is TRBD1 (6 bases). Between the trimmed V and J ends, which lost 5 bases and 8 bases, there was a span of 22 bases. The CDR3 is 16 residues long. Germline V gene data show CDR1 as MDHEN and CDR2 as SYDVKM. CDR3 region: CASSLPGTGGLDTIYF. The CDR3 DNA sequence: TGTGCCAGCAGTCTTCCCGGGACCGGGGGGCTAGACACCATATATTTT.

This clonotype was detected only a few times. This sequence joins TRBV6-5 and TRBJ2-7; 7 bases line up with TRBD2. Germline assignment: CDR1 MNHEY and CDR2 SVGAGI. The CDR3 runs 12 residues. Trimming removed 8 bases from V and 2 bases from J; junction bases left unmatched: 3. The CDR3 DNA is TGTGCCAGCGGGGGGGGTGCCTACGAGCAGTACTTC. Translating it yields CASGGGAYEQYF.

The table lists this clonotype with a few counts. The V call is TRBV5-6, the J call TRBJ2-5, with 7 positions matching TRBD1. The V gene end was trimmed by 5 bases and the J gene end by 4 bases; junction bases not matched to a gene: 14. The CDR3 runs to 16 residues. The germline gives CDR1 SGHDT, CDR2 YYEEEE. The CDR3 protein is CASSLRGQRGGETQYF. The CDR3 nucleotides read TGTGCCAGCAGTCTGAGGGGGCAGAGAGGGGGAGAGACCCAGTACTTC.

The V gene is TRBV7-2, the J gene TRBJ2-7; D call uncertain. CDR1 is SGHTA, CDR2 FQGNSA, per germline. The CDR3 is made up of 14 amino acids. The V gene lost 0 bases and the J gene lost 0 bases, with 6 bases spanning the gap. Here the CDR3 DNA reads TGTGCCAGCAGCTTAGCGCGCGGCTCCTACGAGCAGTACTTC. Amino acid sequence: CASSLARGSYEQYF.

The rearrangement joins TRBV6-2 or TRBV6-3 to TRBJ2-7, with D hard to call. The germline V gene encodes CDR1 MNHEY and CDR2 SVGEGT. This CDR3 has 15 residues. The germline V and J ends were trimmed by 5 bases and 0 bases, with 14 bases remaining between them. CDR3 nucleotide sequence: TGTGCCAGCAGTGTCCAAGAACTGAGCTCCTACGAGCAGTACTTC. This codes for CASSVQELSSYEQYF.

This clonotype was found many times. This rearrangement joins TRBV7-8 to TRBJ2-3; either TRBD1 or TRBD2 may fit D (5 bases each). Germline V gene lookup returns CDR1 SGHVS and CDR2 FQNEAQ. V lost 7 bases and J 0 bases, leaving 23 bases between the germline ends. The CDR3 loop spans 18 amino acids. For the CDR3, the DNA is TGTGCCAGCAAGTTCCGGGGACCTACTCTCACTAGCACAGATACGCAGTATTTT. Translation: CASKFRGPTLTSTDTQYF.

A few counts support this clonotype. The chain combines TRBV4-2 with TRBJ2-2; perhaps D is TRBD1 or TRBD2 (6 bases each). Germline V gene sequence: CDR1 LGHNA, CDR2 YNFKEQ. The CDR3 consists of 16 residues. The V end lost 0 bases, the J end lost 6 bases, and 14 bases lay between the germline ends. CDR3 sequence reads: CASSQDRRGSAGELFF. CDR3 DNA sequence: TGTGCCAGCAGCCAAGATAGGAGGGGGTCCGCCGGGGAGCTGTTTTTT.

This clonotype has a count of ten or more. This rearrangement joins TRBV7-8 to TRBJ2-1; tentatively, D is TRBD1 (5 bases). The CDR3 runs 19 residues. V was pared by 0 bases and J by 3 bases, with 21 bases between. CDR1 is SGHVS, CDR2 FQNEAQ, per germline. The CDR3 sequence is CASSLAGHKSGRGYNEQFF. The CDR3 bases are TGTGCCAGCAGCTTAGCGGGGCATAAGTCGGGCAGAGGCTACAATGAGCAGTTCTTC.

This chain links TRBV6-2 or TRBV6-3 with TRBJ2-1; TRBD2 aligns across 8 bases. J was trimmed by 7 bases and V by 1 base; bases with no gene match: 15. This CDR3 has 18 amino acids. The germline gives CDR1 MNHEY, CDR2 SVGEGT. CDR3 sequence: CASSYWRSSGAQGNEQFF. CDR3 nucleotide sequence: TGTGCCAGCAGTTACTGGCGAAGTAGCGGGGCCCAGGGGAATGAGCAGTTCTTC.